The 30 T cell receptor beta chains presented below share a single source sample, sequenced in a study of cytotoxic CD8 clonotypes in ibrutinib-treated CLL. Sequenced by immunoSEQ multiplex PCR; TCRdb stores in-frame clones only, minus some. The data contain about 300,000 clones, approximately 79% of them singletons. The sequences come from PBMCs, collected at disease progression, from a patient treated with ibrutinib. Receptors were obtained from a human donor with chronic lymphocytic leukemia.

This clone was picked up a small number of times. J is TRBJ2-3 and V is TRBV9; TRBD2 aligns across 7 bases. The CDR3 extends over 17 amino acids. Per the germline V gene, CDR1 is SGDLS and CDR2 is YYNGEE. The J segment lost 4 bases and the V segment lost 0 bases, leaving 11 bases of the junction unmatched. CDR3 sequence reads: CASSVVAGGSIADTQYF. The CDR3 nucleotides read TGTGCCAGCAGCGTAGTAGCGGGCGGTTCGATCGCAGATACGCAGTATTTT.

The genes are TRBV7-9 and TRBJ2-7; TRBD1 is a possible D gene (6 bases). Deletions cut 5 bases from V and 0 bases from J, with 20 bases between. In germline, CDR1 is SEHNR, CDR2 FQNEAQ (reference sequence). The CDR3 runs 17 residues. The CDR3 DNA reads as TGTGCCAGCAGCCCAGGGTGGGTGCAGGGGTTCTCCTACGAGCAGTACTTC. The encoded protein is CASSPGWVQGFSYEQYF.

In its sample, this clone was seen a few times. V usage is TRBV7-6 and J usage is TRBJ2-3; D unresolved. The V end was cut by 5 bases, the J end by 3 bases, with 6 bases between. This CDR3 has 12 amino acids. The V gene's germline CDR1 is SGHVS and CDR2 FNYEAQ. The CDR3 sequence: CASSPDTDTQYF. CDR3 coding DNA: TGTGCCAGCAGCCCCGATACAGATACGCAGTATTTT.

The table lists this clone with a few counts. CDR3 residues: CASNDQGGGETQYF. CDR3 coding DNA: TGCGCCAGCAACGATCAAGGGGGTGGTGAGACCCAGTACTTC. This sequence joins TRBV5-1 and TRBJ2-5; TRBD1 might be the D (6 bases). Trimming removed 6 bases from V and 5 bases from J, with 17 bases in between. Germline V gives CDR1 SGHRS, CDR2 YFSETQ. This CDR3 is 14 amino acids long.

A single count supports this clone. The chain recombines TRBV10-3 with TRBJ1-6; a possible D gene is TRBD1 (5 bases). Deletions cut 4 bases from V and 10 bases from J, with 14 bases between. The CDR3 spans 14 residues. Germline V lookup: CDR1 ENHRY, CDR2 SYGVKD. CDR3 sequence (DNA): TGTGCCATCAGTGGGCAGGGAGTAGGATCACCCCTCCACTTT. Protein product: CAISGQGVGSPLHF.

The chain uses TRBV5-1 and TRBJ2-7; maybe TRBD1 (5 bases). V was trimmed by 5 bases and J by 6 bases, leaving 15 bases between them. The length of the CDR3 is 13 residues. In germline, CDR1 is SGHRS, CDR2 YFSETQ. CDR3 in amino acids: CASRSYRSGEQYF. DNA for the CDR3: TGCGCCAGCAGGTCCTACAGGTCAGGCGAGCAGTACTTC.

The chain employs TRBV2 and TRBJ2-7; no clear D. Deletions cut 2 bases from V and 2 bases from J, with 4 bases between. The CDR3 length is 12 residues. Germline loops: CDR1 SNHLY, CDR2 FYNNEI. In DNA form, the CDR3 reads TGTGCCAGCAGTGAACACACCTACGAGCAGTACTTC. Encoded protein: CASSEHTYEQYF.

The rearrangement uses TRBV5-6 and TRBJ2-2; 10 nucleotides match TRBD1. Losses at the gene ends were 5 bases for V and 0 bases for J; bases not matched to a gene: 4. Germline CDR1 and CDR2: SGHDT and YYEEEE. The CDR3 has 16 residues. CDR3 coding DNA: TGTGCCAGCAGGCCCGGACAGGGGGCGAACACCGGGGAGCTGTTTTTT. Amino acid sequence: CASRPGQGANTGELFF.

V usage is TRBV6-5 and J usage is TRBJ1-1; D remains unclear. Germline V gives CDR1 MNHEY, CDR2 SVGAGI. The CDR3 is 15 residues long. The germline V and J ends were trimmed by 5 bases and 1 base, with 14 bases remaining between them. The CDR3 coding sequence is TGTGCCAGCAGTAGTCTAGGACGGACGAACACTGAAGCTTTCTTT. It translates to CASSSLGRTNTEAFF.

The J gene is TRBJ2-2, the V gene TRBV4-2; TRBD2 aligns across 13 bases. The CDR3 consists of 15 residues. The V and J ends lost 3 bases and 7 bases, in that order; junction bases with no gene match: 2. Per the germline V gene, CDR1 is LGHNA and CDR2 is YNFKEQ. CDR3 loop: CASSQRLAGGGELFF. The CDR3 DNA follows: TGTGCCAGCAGCCAGAGACTAGCGGGGGGCGGGGAGCTGTTTTTT.

This clone was counted once. The chain uses TRBV10-1 and TRBJ2-7; 7 nucleotides match TRBD1. The CDR3 has 11 amino acids. Trimming cost V 8 bases and J 4 bases; bases outside gene matches: 2. Germline V gene sequence: CDR1 WNHNN, CDR2 SYGVQD (reference sequence). The CDR3 region has the DNA TGCGCCAGCGGGACAGAGTACGAGCAGTACTTC. Protein: CASGTEYEQYF.

This clone came up a few times. This chain joins TRBV5-1 and TRBJ2-5, with TRBD1 as a possible D gene (6 bases). Germline lookup yields CDR1 SGHRS and CDR2 YFSETQ. With 4 bases removed from V and 5 bases from J, the gap between germline ends came to 15 bases. This CDR3 is 14 amino acids long. The CDR3 nucleotides read TGCGCCAGCAGCGAAAATACAGGGTGGGAGACCCAGTACTTC. The encoded protein is CASSENTGWETQYF.

CDR3 sequence reads: CASSLTTGGGDQPQHF. CDR3 nucleotides: TGCGCCAGCAGCCTAACGACAGGGGGCGGTGATCAGCCCCAGCATTTT. The chain uses TRBV5-1 and TRBJ1-5, with 10 bases that match TRBD1. The trim removed 4 bases at V and 5 bases at J, leaving 9 bases unmatched. The CDR3 consists of 16 residues. CDR1 is SGHRS, CDR2 YFSETQ, per germline.

The CDR3 loop is CASSVGGGETQYF. CDR3 in DNA: TGTGCCAGCAGTGTCGGGGGCGGAGAGACCCAGTACTTC. The rearrangement joins TRBV6-1 to TRBJ2-5; D tentatively reads TRBD1 or TRBD2 (6 bases each). The CDR3 has 13 residues. Germline V gives CDR1 MNHNS, CDR2 SASEGT. Trimming stripped 4 bases from V and 4 bases from J, with 10 bases between.

The rearrangement links TRBV2 to TRBJ1-5; TRBD1 agrees at 9 bases. This CDR3 region has 15 residues. Looked up from germline, CDR1 is SNHLY and CDR2 is FYNNEI. V was pared by 6 bases and J by 7 bases, with 10 bases of the junction left unmatched. CDR3 in amino acids: CASRAIGTGNQPQHF. The CDR3, as DNA: TGTGCCAGCAGAGCAATTGGGACAGGGAACCAGCCCCAGCATTTT. Full variable domain (rest looked up from reference TRBV2 and TRBJ1-5): EPEVTQTPSHQVTQMGQEVILRCVPISNHLYFYWYRQILGQKVEFLVSFYNNEISEKSEIFDDQFSVERPDGSNFTLKIRSTKLEDSAMYFCASRAIGTGNQPQHFGDGTRLSIL.

The chain joins TRBV9 to TRBJ2-3, with D perhaps TRBD2 (5 bases). Trimming shortened V by 0 bases and J by 2 bases, and 10 bases separated the two germline ends. The CDR3 sequence is 15 residues long. The germline V gene encodes CDR1 SGDLS and CDR2 YYNGEE. Written as DNA, the CDR3 is TGTGCCAGCAGCGTAGGGGGAGCGCTCACAGATACGCAGTATTTT. Its translation: CASSVGGALTDTQYF.

The sample holds one count of this clone. The CDR3 reads CASSPPPDGNEQFF. The CDR3, as DNA: TGTGCCAGCTCACCCCCTCCGGACGGTAATGAGCAGTTCTTC. The chain has TRBV18 and TRBJ2-1; D remains unclear. Trimming left V 3 bases short and J 7 bases short, with 13 bases between. In germline, CDR1 is KGHSH, CDR2 LQKENI. This CDR3 has 14 residues. Supplemented by reference TRBV18 and TRBJ2-1, the full variable domain reads NAGVMQNPRHLVRRRGQEARLRCSPMKGHSHVYWYRQLPEEGLKFMVYLQKENIIDESGMPKERFSAEFPKEGPSILRIQQVVRGDSAAYFCASSPPPDGNEQFFGPGTRLTVL.

The chain joins TRBV25-1 to TRBJ2-5; D remains ambiguous. The CDR3 loop spans 13 amino acids. V was shortened by 3 bases and J by 3 bases, with 8 bases between the two germline ends. Germline V gives CDR1 MGHDK, CDR2 SYGVNS. DNA for the CDR3: TGTGCCAGCAGTGAGTGGAAAGAAGAGACCCAGTACTTC. Its protein product is CASSEWKEETQYF.

The V gene is TRBV11-1, the J gene TRBJ2-3, with D possibly matching TRBD1 (6 bases). Trimming left V 5 bases short and J 0 bases short, with 12 bases between. The CDR3 extends over 15 amino acids. Germline V gene sequence: CDR1 SGHAT, CDR2 FQDESV (reference sequence). CDR3 nucleotide sequence: TGTGCCAGCAGCCCCGGGACAACTAGCACAGATACGCAGTATTTT. This encodes CASSPGTTSTDTQYF.

This clone was observed a few times. The chain uses TRBV6-1 and TRBJ1-5; 8 bases map to TRBD1. Germline lookup yields CDR1 MNHNS and CDR2 SASEGT. V dropped 4 bases and J dropped 5; count of bases not matched to a gene: 4. The CDR3 has 14 residues. CDR3 amino acids: CASSVGTGHQPQHF. CDR3 nucleotide sequence: TGTGCCAGCAGTGTAGGGACAGGTCATCAGCCCCAGCATTTT.

The J gene is TRBJ2-5, the V gene TRBV7-2; 9 positions agree with TRBD2. Losses at the gene ends were 4 bases for V and 1 base for J; bases not matched to a gene: 16. Germline V CDR1 and CDR2: SGHTA, FQGNSA. The CDR3 loop spans 19 amino acids. The DNA for the CDR3 is TGTGCCAGCAGCTCCGCCGCCAGGACTAGCGTCATCCTCCAAGAGACCCAGTACTTC. It translates to CASSSAARTSVILQETQYF.

This clone was found a few times. The V and J genes are TRBV19 and TRBJ1-2; 7 bases align to TRBD1. CDR3 length: 12 residues. The germline CDR1 and CDR2 sequences are LNHDA and SQIVND (reference sequence). Unmatched junction bases numbered 4, after V lost 9 bases and J lost 3 bases. The CDR3 DNA sequence: TGTGCCAGCGAGGGACAGCACTATGGCTACACCTTC. Translation: CASEGQHYGYTF.

The genes are TRBV5-4 and TRBJ1-3; TRBD1 is a possible D gene (5 bases). The CDR3 loop spans 14 amino acids. Between the trimmed V and J ends, which lost 5 bases and 5 bases, there was a span of 14 bases. Per germline, CDR1 SGHNT and CDR2 YYREEE (reference sequence). DNA for the CDR3: TGTGCCAGCAGTCTTACGGGGGGGAGAAACACCATATATTTT. It codes for CASSLTGGRNTIYF.

The chain links TRBV4-3 to TRBJ2-3, with D hard to call. The germline gives CDR1 LGHNA, CDR2 YSLEER. The CDR3 is made up of 14 amino acids. Trimming removed 0 bases from V and 2 bases from J, with 6 bases in between. The CDR3 bases are TGCGCCAGCAGCCAAGACCAGTACACAGATACGCAGTATTTT. It translates to CASSQDQYTDTQYF.

The count of this clone is one. The rearrangement uses TRBV28 and TRBJ1-2; tentative D call: TRBD1 (6 bases). The V end lost 11 bases, the J end lost 6 bases, and 19 bases lay between the germline ends. Germline-derived CDR1 and CDR2 are MDHEN and SYDVKM. The CDR3 has 13 amino acids. Here the CDR3 DNA reads TGTGCCGCCGTCAATACAGGGACTGATGGCTACACCTTC. Its protein is CAAVNTGTDGYTF.

The genes are TRBV11-2 and TRBJ2-5; 9 nucleotides agree with TRBD1. J was trimmed by 5 bases and V by 5 bases; bases with no gene match: 3. Germline lookup yields CDR1 SGHAT and CDR2 FQNNGV. The CDR3 consists of 13 residues. In DNA form, the CDR3 reads TGTGCCAGCAGCCGAGACAGGGGGGAGACCCAGTACTTC. Protein: CASSRDRGETQYF.

The chain has TRBV19 and TRBJ2-3; a possible D gene is TRBD2 (5 bases). CDR1 is LNHDA and CDR2 is SQIVND in the germline V gene (reference sequence). The ends were cut back, 2 bases at V and 1 base at J, with 7 bases in the middle. The CDR3 spans 14 residues. The CDR3 DNA reads as TGTGCCAGTAGTATAAAGGAGGGCACAGATACGCAGTATTTT. Translating it yields CASSIKEGTDTQYF. Full variable domain (remainder filled in from reference TRBV19 and TRBJ2-3): DGGITQSPKYLFRKEGQNVTLSCEQNLNHDAMYWYRQDPGQGLRLIYYSQIVNDFQKGDIAEGYSVSREKKESFPLTVTSAQKNPTAFYLCASSIKEGTDTQYFGPGTRLTVL.

This clone was seen only a few times. The rearrangement joins TRBV7-9 to TRBJ2-7; 13 nucleotides line up with TRBD2. Trimming at V came to 5 bases and at J to 0 bases, leaving 13 bases not matched to a gene. Germline V CDR1 and CDR2: SEHNR, FQNEAQ (reference sequence). The CDR3 contains 19 residues. The CDR3 coding sequence is TGTGCCAGCAGCCTGCAACCCGGACTAGCGGGAGCCAGCTCCTACGAGCAGTACTTC. This translates into CASSLQPGLAGASSYEQYF. Looking up the rest from reference TRBV7-9 and TRBJ2-7 gives the full variable domain: DTGVSQNPRHKITKRGQNVTFRCDPISEHNRLYWYRQTLGQGPEFLTYFQNEAQLEKSRLLSDRFSAERPKGSFSTLEIQRTEQGDSAMYLCASSLQPGLAGASSYEQYFGPGTRLTVT.

The chain recombines TRBV18 with TRBJ1-2, with D perhaps TRBD1 (6 bases). The germline gives CDR1 KGHSH, CDR2 LQKENI. With 1 base removed from V and 8 bases from J, the gap between germline ends came to 11 bases. The CDR3 totals 13 residues. CDR3 in amino acids: CASSPRPGVGYTF. CDR3 nucleotide sequence: TGTGCCAGCTCACCACGACCAGGGGTCGGCTACACCTTC.

This clone came up a few times. The chain recombines TRBV7-6 with TRBJ2-1; 14 bases fit TRBD2. V was pared by 8 bases and J by 9 bases, with 9 bases of the junction left unmatched. The germline V gene encodes CDR1 SGHVS and CDR2 FNYEAQ. The CDR3 is 15 amino acids. The CDR3 reads CASVLTSGRASEQFF. The CDR3 DNA reads TGTGCCAGCGTCTTGACTAGCGGGAGGGCCAGTGAGCAGTTCTTC. The full variable domain, completed using reference TRBV7-6 and TRBJ2-1, is GAGVSQSPRYKVTKRGQDVALRCDPISGHVSLYWYRQALGQGPEFLTYFNYEAQQDKSGLPNDRFSAERPEGSISTLTIQRTEQRDSAMYRCASVLTSGRASEQFFGPGTRLTVL.